This T cell receptor beta chain was observed in a study of CD8 T cells in ankylosing spondylitis. General study findings and limits: Significant enrichment of disease-linked clones was reported in matched ankylosing spondylitis synovial fluid. A number of the motif variants had already been described in reactive arthritis synovial fluid and blood. Ankylosing spondylitis blood appeared to be characterized by a TCR beta motif of roughly eight highly homologous variants.

TCRdb redid the calling of the 5' RACE reads with MiXCR, one entry per CDR3 protein. The sample has 750,000 to 850,000 distinct CDR3 sequences; 12% are singletons. This clonotype was counted between two and nine times. The antigen is not known. This CDR3 contains 14 residues. The V gene lost 5 bases and the J gene lost 1 base, with 8 bases spanning the gap. Germline loops: CDR1 SGHTA, CDR2 FQGNSA. The V gene is TRBV7-2, the J gene TRBJ2-2; no reliable D call. This receptor was taken from a male donor with ankylosing spondylitis. The sample taken for sequencing was blood, either unsorted or a sorted T cell fraction (not recorded which). In nucleotides, the CDR3 is TGTGCCAGCAGCCCTCGCAGGAACACCGGGGAGCTGTTTTTT. It specifies CASSPRRNTGELFF. The variable domain in full, with the rest retrieved from reference TRBV7-2 and TRBJ2-2, is GAGVSQSPSNKVTEKGKDVELRCDPISGHTALYWYRQSLGQGLEFLIYFQGNSAPDKSGLPSDRFSAERTGGSVSTLTIQRTQQEDSAVYLCASSPRRNTGELFFGEGSRLTVL.